The entry below describes one T cell receptor (beta chain). Terminally differentiated effector memory CD45RA+ cells were left out of the naive CD8 fraction, which was CD45RO-negative and positively selected for CCR7. The data stem from a study of shared clonotypes between healthy human individuals. Sequenced by immunoSEQ multiplex PCR; TCRdb stores in-frame clones only, minus some. Counted here are 630,000 or so clones, roughly 98% occurring once; the ten biggest clones make up less than 0.35%. The CDR3 consists of 14 residues. The germline V gene has CDR1 LNHNV and CDR2 YYDKDF (reference sequence). With 1 base removed from V and 6 bases from J, the gap between germline ends came to 13 bases.

This clonotype originated in a man aged 30-40 years in good health. The specimen sequenced was naive CD8+ T cells sorted from blood. The V call is TRBV15, the J call TRBJ2-7; D tentatively reads TRBD1 or TRBD2 (5 bases each). The CDR3 sequence: CATSRVFGGSEQYF. Here the CDR3 DNA reads TGTGCCACCAGCAGAGTATTTGGGGGTAGCGAGCAGTACTTC.